This TCR beta chain was sequenced during a study of neurological immune-mediated disorders. General study results and limits: Private repertoires in all groups were suggested by the absence of shared CDR3 amino acid sequences among expanded clones across subjects.

This clonotype was picked up many times. Its antigen is still unknown. 5'RACE with 10-nucleotide random UMIs generated the cDNA. TCRdb called the 5' RACE reads again in MiXCR, with one record for every CDR3 protein. The top ten clones hold approximately 5.7% of a sample with roughly 36,000 distinct CDR3 sequences, 6.5% to 8.5% of them seen once. This receptor was obtained from a man aged 50-60 years in good health. The source material was CD4+ T cells from blood.

In nucleotides, the CDR3 is TGTGCCAGCAGCCCCGACCCAATCCGGGCGCCAGGCTACTCTGGAAACACCATATATTTT. Encoded protein: CASSPDPIRAPGYSGNTIYF. This chain uses TRBV7-2 with TRBJ1-3, with no clear D. The germline V gene encodes CDR1 SGHTA and CDR2 FQGNSA. CDR3 length: 20 residues. V was shortened by 5 bases and J by 0 bases, with 26 bases between the two germline ends.